This TCR beta chain emerged from a study of metastatic and nonmetastatic thyroid tumors. Looking at the study overall: Across blood and tumor or nodule tissue, repertoires from malignant and benign thyroid patients were compared with one another.

Each patient came to thyroid surgery without any prior treatment (of any kind). Per the germline V gene, CDR1 is SGHRS and CDR2 is YFSETQ. Trimming took 2 bases from V and 0 from J, leaving 8 bases between them. This CDR3 is 15 amino acids long. This clone was counted a few times. Its specificity is not known. Authors' methods: To classify distant metastasis in papillary thyroid cancer, a model was built from CDR3 differences across clinicopathological groups. TCRdb reassembled clones from the PCR reads with MiXCR. The V and J calls follow TCRdb's processing rather than the paper's. The sample has some 38,000 clones; 40% to 55% are singletons. Study findings and constraints: Significantly greater TCR beta diversity was reportedly found in malignant thyroid tumors than in benign nodules (in blood and tumor).

This TCR derives from a male donor with papillary thyroid cancer or a benign thyroid nodule (not recorded which). Some clones in this sample may be carry-over from other donors' samples. The material sequenced was tumor tissue. V is TRBV5-1 and J is TRBJ2-2; D possibly corresponds to TRBD2 (6 bases). The CDR3 region has the DNA TGCGCCAGCAGCTTCGGGAGCCCGAACACCGGGGAGCTGTTTTTT. Amino acid sequence: CASSFGSPNTGELFF.